This TCR beta chain was recovered during a study of blood T cell repertoires in COVID-19. Study at large: Some COVID-19 samples were acute and others convalescent; all came from the United States, Italy and Spain.

The sample holds one count of this clone. Original processing methods: Amplification from reference gene primers served as the basis for estimated nucleated cell counts. Data came from immunoSEQ multiplex PCR; TCRdb stores just in-frame clones and leaves some out. The V and J calls and clone size are taken from that table; D and trimming were inferred from the DNA. The profile shows under 55,000 clones, more than 90% of them singletons. Germline V CDR1 and CDR2: MDHEN, SYDVKM. V shed 7 bases, J shed 6 bases, and the junction held 12 bases outside the gene matches. The CDR3 consists of 15 residues. The TCR was taken from a human donor in a cohort sampled during active COVID-19. Sequenced: peripheral blood. The chain is built from TRBV28 and TRBJ2-1; 7 positions agree with TRBD2. The DNA of the CDR3 is TGTGCCAGCACTATGGGGGGGTGGGAAGGCAATGAGCAGTTCTTC. Translation: CASTMGGWEGNEQFF. The whole variable domain, remainder taken from reference TRBV28 and TRBJ2-1, is DVKVTQSSRYLVKRTGEKVFLECVQDMDHENMFWYRQDPGLGLRLIYFSYDVKMKEKGDIPEGYSVSREKKERFSLILESASTNQTSMYLCASTMGGWEGNEQFFGPGTRLTVL.